This T cell receptor beta chain was recovered during a study of T cells in Graves' hyperthyroidism and ophthalmopathy. Regions amplified from RNA transcripts were the TCR beta CDR3 regions. RT-PCR in the first round (using the HTBI primer set) targeted the TCR CDR3. TCRdb reprocessed the multiplex PCR reads via MiXCR and lists one record per CDR3 protein. The sample has 250,000 to 350,000 distinct CDR3 sequences, roughly 15% seen once. This clonotype came up a few times. The antigen is unknown. The CDR3 extends over 14 amino acids. V was pared by 6 bases and J by 8 bases, with 8 bases of the junction left unmatched. Diagnosis of hyperthyroidism was new in patients aged 18 to 65, and its duration was under 2 months. Patients with uncontrolled infections, other autoimmune diseases, pregnancy or lactation were excluded. General observations from the study: Peripheral blood also featured most of the thyroid clonotypes expanded above 0.001. Ophthalmopathy stood apart from stable hyperthyroidism in a 13 V-J model.

The V gene is TRBV12-3 or TRBV12-4, the J gene TRBJ1-4, with 8 positions matching TRBD1. The sequence derives from a man aged 25-45 years with Graves' hyperthyroidism. Input material: blood. This chain's CDR3 is CASRQEQGDEKLFF. In DNA, the CDR3 is TGTGCCAGCAGGCAGGAACAGGGGGACGAAAAACTGTTTTTT.